This paragraph reports one T cell receptor (beta chain). This sample stems from a study of T cells in Graves' hyperthyroidism and ophthalmopathy. The TCR beta CDR3 regions underwent amplification using RNA transcripts as the source. HTBI primers drove first-round RT-PCR of the TCR CDR3. TCRdb used MiXCR to reprocess the multiplex PCR reads, holding one entry per CDR3 protein. Here the sample spans roughly 200,000 distinct CDR3 sequences, 17% being singletons. The specimen was blood. This sequence originates from a woman aged 45-60 years with Graves' hyperthyroidism.

The CDR3 DNA reads as TGTGCCAGCAGCTTGGCCGGGACACAGAGTTACGAGCAGTACTTC. Translating it yields CASSLAGTQSYEQYF. The V call is TRBV5-6, the J call TRBJ2-7; possibly TRBD1 for D (6 bases). The germline V gene encodes CDR1 SGHDT and CDR2 YYEEEE. Trimming pared 0 bases from V and 4 bases from J, leaving 14 bases between. The CDR3 runs 15 residues.